This T cell receptor (beta chain) comes out of a study of cytomegalovirus exposure and HLA in healthy donors. Study results and limitations: A later analysis showed TCR association rates differing by HLA locus, peaking at DRB1 and lowest at HLA-C.

About this clone: What it recognizes is unknown.

60 Vbeta and 13 Jbeta primers were used in PCR. Some clones are missing from TCRdb's copy, which holds only in-frame ones; the method was immunoSEQ multiplex PCR. Of around 53,000 clones listed, approximately 70% are singletons. Material: PBMCs. The clonotype comes from a young man in good health and CMV-seronegative.

The CDR3 loop is CASSQVTVGVDTGELFF. The DNA of the CDR3 is TGTGCCAGCAGCCAAGTGACGGTGGGAGTAGACACCGGGGAGCTGTTTTTT. V and J are TRBV4-2 and TRBJ2-2, with a weak D call TRBD2 (5 bases). Looked up from germline, CDR1 is LGHNA and CDR2 is YNFKEQ. The V end was cut by 1 base, the J end by 3 bases, with 15 bases between. The CDR3 is 17 residues long.